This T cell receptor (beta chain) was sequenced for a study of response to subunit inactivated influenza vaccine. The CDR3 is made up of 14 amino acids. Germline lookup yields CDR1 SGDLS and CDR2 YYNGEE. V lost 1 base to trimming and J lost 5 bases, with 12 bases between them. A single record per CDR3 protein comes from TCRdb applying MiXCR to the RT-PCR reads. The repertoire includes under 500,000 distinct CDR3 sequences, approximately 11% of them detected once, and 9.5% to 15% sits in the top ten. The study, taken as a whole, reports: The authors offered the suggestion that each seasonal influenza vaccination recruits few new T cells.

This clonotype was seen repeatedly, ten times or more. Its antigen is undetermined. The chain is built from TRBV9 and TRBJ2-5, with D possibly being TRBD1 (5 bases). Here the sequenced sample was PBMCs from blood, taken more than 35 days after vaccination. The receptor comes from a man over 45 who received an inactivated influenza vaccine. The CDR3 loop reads CASSVSGISETQYF. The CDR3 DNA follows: TGTGCCAGCAGCGTATCAGGGATCAGCGAGACCCAGTACTTC.